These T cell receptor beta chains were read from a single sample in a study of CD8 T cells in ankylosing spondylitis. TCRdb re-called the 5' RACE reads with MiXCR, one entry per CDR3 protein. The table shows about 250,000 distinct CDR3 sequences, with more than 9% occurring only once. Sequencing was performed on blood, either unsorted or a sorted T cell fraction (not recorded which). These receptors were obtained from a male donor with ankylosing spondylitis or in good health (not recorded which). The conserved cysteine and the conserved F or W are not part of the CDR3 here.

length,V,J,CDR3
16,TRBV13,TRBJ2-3,ASSPRTSGGAWTDTQY
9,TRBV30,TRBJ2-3,AWGPRDTQY
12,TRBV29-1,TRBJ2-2,SVAQQGAAGELF
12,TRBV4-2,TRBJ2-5,ATSHRGGAETQY
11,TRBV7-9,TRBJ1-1,ASSFSRITEAF
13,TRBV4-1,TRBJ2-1,ASSLPGGGLNEQF
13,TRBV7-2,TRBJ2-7,ASSLASRATYEQY
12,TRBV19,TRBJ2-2,ASSITGYTGELF
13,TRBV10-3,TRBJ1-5,AIWEGQGAPQPQH
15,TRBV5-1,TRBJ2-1,ASSVSHTGAFYNEQF
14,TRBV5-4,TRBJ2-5,ASSQGLAGGFGTQY
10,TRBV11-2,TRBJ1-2,ASSLEGDGYT
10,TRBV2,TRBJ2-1,ASREDSAEQF
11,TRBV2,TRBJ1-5,ASNGGFQGAQH
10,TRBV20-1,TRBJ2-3,SASTSGDTQY
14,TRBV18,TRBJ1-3,ASSPGTPDSGNTIY
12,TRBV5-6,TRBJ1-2,ASSPTGRDYGYT
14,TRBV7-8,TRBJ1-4,ASSFLGSTTNEKLF
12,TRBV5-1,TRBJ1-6,ASSLGGANSPLH
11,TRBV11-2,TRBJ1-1,ASSQADRAEAF
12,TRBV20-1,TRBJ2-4,SARALHLGNIQY
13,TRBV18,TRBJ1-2,ASSPGNGTLYGYT
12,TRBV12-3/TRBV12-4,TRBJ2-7,ASSLGADPYEQY
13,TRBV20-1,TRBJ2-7,SARDPRGPAGEQY
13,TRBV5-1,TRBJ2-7,ASSPLTSGAYEQY
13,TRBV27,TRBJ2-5,ASSLSISYQETQY
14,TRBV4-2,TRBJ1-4,ASSQVLQDANEKLF
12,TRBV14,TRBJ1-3,ASSQSPSGNTIY
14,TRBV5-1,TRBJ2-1,ASSLWGLSSYNEQF
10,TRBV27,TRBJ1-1,ATGQGGTEAF
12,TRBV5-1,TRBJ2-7,ASSSGGRDYEQY
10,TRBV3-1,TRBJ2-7,ASSHLGYEQY
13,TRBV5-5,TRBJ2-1,ASRRVGSSYNEQF
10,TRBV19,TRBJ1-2,ASVGDYYGYT
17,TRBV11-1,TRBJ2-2,ASSLGGWSTHKGTGELF
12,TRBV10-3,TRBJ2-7,AISSGTDTYEQY